A selection of T cell receptor beta chains follows, all from one sample in a study of T cell responses to AZD1222 COVID-19 vaccine. TCRdb keeps only in-frame clones here, not all; method: immunoSEQ multiplex PCR. Of some 150,000 clones in the sample, 80% to 95% were seen once. The starting material was peripheral blood, obtained 28 days after the second AZD1222 dose. These receptors were taken from an adult who received the AZD1222 COVID-19 vaccine. Each CDR3 is given with its conserved first and last residue.

cdr3_length: 11
j_call: TRBJ2-4
v_call: TRBV20-1
cdr3_aa: CSARAGDIQYF

cdr3_length: 15
j_call: TRBJ1-2
v_call: TRBV4-1
cdr3_aa: CASSQDMQGYYGYTF

cdr3_length: 16
j_call: TRBJ1-6
v_call: TRBV11-2
cdr3_aa: CASSYGPSSYNSPLHF

cdr3_length: 15
j_call: TRBJ2-5
v_call: TRBV5-6
cdr3_aa: CASTFTGQGEETQYF

cdr3_length: 14
j_call: TRBJ2-7
v_call: TRBV7-2
cdr3_aa: CASSLAGGLYEQYF

cdr3_length: 13
j_call: TRBJ2-5
v_call: TRBV2
cdr3_aa: CASSPERDGTQYF

cdr3_length: 11
j_call: TRBJ1-2
v_call: TRBV20-1
cdr3_aa: CSPREAGGYTF

cdr3_length: 17
j_call: TRBJ2-5
v_call: TRBV4-1
cdr3_aa: CASSQEGTSGVDGSQYF

cdr3_length: 15
j_call: TRBJ2-3
v_call: TRBV6-2/TRBV6-3
cdr3_aa: CASSPREPRTDTQYF

cdr3_length: 15
j_call: TRBJ2-2
v_call: TRBV7-9
cdr3_aa: CASSFTAGGAGELFF

cdr3_length: 11
j_call: TRBJ2-7
v_call: TRBV6-5
cdr3_aa: CASRTLGEQYF

cdr3_length: 15
j_call: TRBJ2-1
v_call: TRBV7-6
cdr3_aa: CASSLARQGYNEQFF

cdr3_length: 16
j_call: TRBJ1-1
v_call: TRBV6-6
cdr3_aa: CASTHIGGGRGTEAFF

cdr3_length: 17
j_call: TRBJ2-5
v_call: TRBV4-2
cdr3_aa: CASSSRTSGWERETQYF

cdr3_length: 11
j_call: TRBJ1-1
v_call: TRBV2
cdr3_aa: CASTGNTEAFF

cdr3_length: 12
j_call: TRBJ2-3
v_call: TRBV2
cdr3_aa: CASRQSTDTQYF

cdr3_length: 14
j_call: TRBJ1-1
v_call: TRBV5-4
cdr3_aa: CASSQGQRNTEAFF

cdr3_length: 12
j_call: TRBJ2-2
v_call: TRBV27
cdr3_aa: CASSFRGRELFF

cdr3_length: 15
j_call: TRBJ2-7
v_call: TRBV5-1
cdr3_aa: CASRISGGPNYEQYF

cdr3_length: 17
j_call: TRBJ2-7
v_call: TRBV5-4
cdr3_aa: CASSSQFSGRTTYEQYF

cdr3_length: 12
j_call: TRBJ1-2
v_call: TRBV7-8
cdr3_aa: CASSFDEYGYTF

cdr3_length: 14
j_call: TRBJ2-1
v_call: TRBV7-9
cdr3_aa: CASWATSGYNEQFF

cdr3_length: 15
j_call: TRBJ2-1
v_call: TRBV5-1
cdr3_aa: CASSLGLSTKDEQFF

cdr3_length: 17
j_call: TRBJ2-6
v_call: TRBV5-5
cdr3_aa: CASSLLAGGSGANVLTF

cdr3_length: 15
j_call: TRBJ1-1
v_call: TRBV6-5
cdr3_aa: CASSSATGMNTEAFF

cdr3_length: 13
j_call: TRBJ1-5
v_call: TRBV30
cdr3_aa: CAWGRGDNQPQHF

cdr3_length: 15
j_call: TRBJ1-1
v_call: TRBV14
cdr3_aa: CASSPWPDSLTEAFF

cdr3_length: 16
j_call: TRBJ1-2
v_call: TRBV6-6
cdr3_aa: CASSYQDVGARDGYTF

cdr3_length: 15
j_call: TRBJ1-5
v_call: TRBV6-6
cdr3_aa: CASSQIGTANQPQHF

cdr3_length: 12
j_call: TRBJ1-1
v_call: TRBV5-1
cdr3_aa: CASSREGSEAFF

cdr3_length: 15
j_call: TRBJ2-2
v_call: TRBV14
cdr3_aa: CASSQGGSNTGELFF

cdr3_length: 15
j_call: TRBJ1-3
v_call: TRBV19
cdr3_aa: CASSTAGTTGNTIYF

cdr3_length: 17
j_call: TRBJ1-2
v_call: TRBV25-1
cdr3_aa: CASSEWGRGAADYGYTF

cdr3_length: 15
j_call: TRBJ2-3
v_call: TRBV9
cdr3_aa: CASSVDGMDTDTQYF

cdr3_length: 14
j_call: TRBJ1-1
v_call: TRBV11-2
cdr3_aa: CASSSRVWGTEAFF

cdr3_length: 14
j_call: TRBJ2-1
v_call: TRBV6-1
cdr3_aa: CASSEGGLATSKFF

cdr3_length: 15
j_call: TRBJ1-5
v_call: TRBV19
cdr3_aa: CASSITTGDRQPQHF

cdr3_length: 12
j_call: TRBJ1-1
v_call: TRBV28
cdr3_aa: CASRQADTEAFF

cdr3_length: 15
j_call: TRBJ2-3
v_call: TRBV6-1
cdr3_aa: CASSERQLSRDTQYF

cdr3_length: 15
j_call: TRBJ1-4
v_call: TRBV7-9
cdr3_aa: CASSWTGGRREKLFF

cdr3_length: 17
j_call: TRBJ1-3
v_call: TRBV15
cdr3_aa: CATSRPGTPTEGNTIYF

cdr3_length: 14
j_call: TRBJ1-2
v_call: TRBV5-4
cdr3_aa: CASSPGTPGYGYTF

cdr3_length: 15
j_call: TRBJ1-5
v_call: TRBV19
cdr3_aa: CASRVGGASNQPQHF

cdr3_length: 14
j_call: TRBJ1-1
v_call: TRBV15
cdr3_aa: CATSRVNGDTEAFF

cdr3_length: 16
j_call: TRBJ2-5
v_call: TRBV7-9
cdr3_aa: CASSPFLERSWETQYF

cdr3_length: 13
j_call: TRBJ2-1
v_call: TRBV5-1
cdr3_aa: CASSLDSLGEQFF